This T cell receptor (beta chain) was sequenced for a study of blood T cell repertoires in COVID-19. Study information: Some COVID-19 samples were acute and others convalescent; all came from the United States, Italy and Spain.

Profiled with immunoSEQ multiplex PCR; TCRdb holds only in-frame clones, not every one. The table shows some 240,000 clones, with 75% to 90% occurring only once. CDR1 MNHNY and CDR2 SVGAGI come from the germline V gene (reference sequence). Deletions cut 3 bases from V and 4 bases from J, with 10 bases between. This CDR3 region has 13 residues. The gene calls are TRBV6-6 and TRBJ2-7; D not certain. The sequence was obtained from a woman in her sixties with active or convalescent COVID-19. The sequenced sample consisted of peripheral blood. DNA for the CDR3: TGTGCCAGCAGTTATCCCCAGGATTACGAGCAGTACTTC. As protein: CASSYPQDYEQYF.